Listed below are T cell receptor beta chains from one sample, sequenced in a study of blood T cell repertoires in COVID-19. Assay used: immunoSEQ multiplex PCR; TCRdb lists only in-frame clones, some missing. The sample records approximately 410,000 clones, roughly 89% being singletons. Sequencing used peripheral blood. These receptors came from a woman aged 25 to 39 with active or convalescent COVID-19. CDR3s include the opening cysteine and the closing phenylalanine or tryptophan. The D gene is left open where the match is weak. Part of the rows lack a size; the others show once, few, many or a class for expanded clones.

>TRBV2|-|-|TRBJ2-7
TGTGCCACGAGGTCAGAAATCTACGAGCAGTACTTC
CATRSEIYEQYF
>TRBV6-1|TRBD2|-|TRBJ2-1
TGTGCCAGCAGTGAGGGGGATGCCGGGGGGAATGAGCAGTTCTTC
CASSEGDAGGNEQFF
>TRBV7-9|-|few|TRBJ1-4
TGTGCCAGCAGCTTAGGATGTAGGGAGGAAGAAAAACTGTTTTTT
CASSLGCREEEKLFF
>TRBV9|TRBD1|-|TRBJ1-6
TGTGCCAGCAGCGCCCGGACAGGGGACTGGTCACCCCTCCACTTT
CASSARTGDWSPLHF
>TRBV4-2|TRBD1|-|TRBJ2-2
TGTGCCAGCAGCCGAGCCTACCCTGCGGGACAGGCACTGACCGGGGAGCTGTTTTTT
CASSRAYPAGQALTGELFF
>TRBV4-1|TRBD1|-|TRBJ2-3
TGCGCCAGCAGCCAGGGACAGTGGCGCACAGATACGCAGTATTTT
CASSQGQWRTDTQYF
>TRBV27|-|-|TRBJ1-1
TGTGCCAGCAGTTTACAAGGAGAGAACACTGAAGCTTTCTTT
CASSLQGENTEAFF
>TRBV14|TRBD1|-|TRBJ2-3
TGTGCCAGCAGCAAACCAGGGGGTTTTGGCACAGATACGCAGTATTTT
CASSKPGGFGTDTQYF
>TRBV28|TRBD2|-|TRBJ2-2
TGTGCCAGCAGTTTAGCTCGGGGGGCCGGGGAGCTGTTTTTT
CASSLARGAGELFF
>TRBV3-1/TRBV3-2|TRBD1|-|TRBJ1-2
TGTGCCAGCAGAGGGACGGGACAGCGATACTATGGCTACACCTTC
CASRGTGQRYYGYTF
>TRBV2|-|few|TRBJ1-4
TGTGCCAGCAGTGAAACGGGGGGGCCCCCGTATGGAAAACTGTTTTTT
CASSETGGPPYGKLFF
>TRBV5-1|-|-|TRBJ2-2
TGCGCCAGCAGCTTGGACAGTTACACCGGGGAGCTGTTTTTT
CASSLDSYTGELFF
>TRBV5-1|TRBD2|-|TRBJ2-1
TGCGCCAGCAGCCCTAGCGGGACCTACAATGAGCAGTTCTTC
CASSPSGTYNEQFF
>TRBV21-1|-|-|TRBJ2-7
TGTGCCAGCAGCAACCTTCCGCCGGGGGTGGCCTACGAGCAGTACTTC
CASSNLPPGVAYEQYF
>TRBV19|-|-|TRBJ1-5
TGTGCCAGTAGTCTACTAGCGGGGGTTGGCAATCAGCCCCAGCATTTT
CASSLLAGVGNQPQHF
>TRBV7-9|-|-|TRBJ1-1
TGTGCCAGCAGACCTACAGCAAACACTGAAGCTTTCTTT
CASRPTANTEAFF
>TRBV27|-|-|TRBJ2-3
TGTGCCAGCAGTCCCCCCGAGCGAACCTCGGATACGCAGTATTTT
CASSPPERTSDTQYF
>TRBV7-9|-|-|TRBJ2-7
TGTGCCAGCAGCTTGTCAGGAGGGAATGCCGAGCAGTACTTC
CASSLSGGNAEQYF
>TRBV6-5|-|-|TRBJ1-2
TGTGCCAGCAGTTACACAGGCCTCGGGGGCTACACCTTC
CASSYTGLGGYTF
>TRBV5-1|-|-|TRBJ2-7
TGCGCCAGCAGCACTGACATTCACAACCCTCTCGAGCAGTACTTC
CASSTDIHNPLEQYF
>TRBV29-1|-|-|TRBJ1-1
TGCAGCGCCGAGGAAGGACTCGAAGCTTTCTTT
CSAEEGLEAFF
>TRBV27|-|-|TRBJ2-7
TGTGCCAGCAGTTCATGGGCGGCGGGAATTTACGAGCAGTACTTC
CASSSWAAGIYEQYF
>TRBV5-1|-|-|TRBJ1-1
TGCGCCAGCAGCTTGGGGGCTACGAACACTGAAGCTTTCTTT
CASSLGATNTEAFF
>TRBV2|TRBD2|-|TRBJ2-5
TGTGCCAGTCGAGTAGCTAGCGGGGGCTTGGAGACCCAGTACTTC
CASRVASGGLETQYF
>TRBV11-2|-|-|TRBJ2-5
TGTGCCAGCAGCTTAGAACTGGGGCTTATGGGGGAGACCCAGTACTTC
CASSLELGLMGETQYF
>TRBV6-6|TRBD1|once|TRBJ2-2
TGTGCCAGCAGGAACAGGGGGCAAAACACCGGGGAGCTGTTTTTT
CASRNRGQNTGELFF
>TRBV28|TRBD1|-|TRBJ2-7
TGTGCCAGCCGTACCAACAGGGGATCCTACGAGCAGTACTTC
CASRTNRGSYEQYF
>TRBV4-1|-|-|TRBJ1-2
TGCGCCAGCAGCCAAGATCCGGGGGACTATGGCTACACCTTC
CASSQDPGDYGYTF
>TRBV29-1|TRBD1|once|TRBJ1-1
TGCAGCGTTGAATCAATGGGAACAGGGGGCATGAACACTGAAGCTTTCTTT
CSVESMGTGGMNTEAFF